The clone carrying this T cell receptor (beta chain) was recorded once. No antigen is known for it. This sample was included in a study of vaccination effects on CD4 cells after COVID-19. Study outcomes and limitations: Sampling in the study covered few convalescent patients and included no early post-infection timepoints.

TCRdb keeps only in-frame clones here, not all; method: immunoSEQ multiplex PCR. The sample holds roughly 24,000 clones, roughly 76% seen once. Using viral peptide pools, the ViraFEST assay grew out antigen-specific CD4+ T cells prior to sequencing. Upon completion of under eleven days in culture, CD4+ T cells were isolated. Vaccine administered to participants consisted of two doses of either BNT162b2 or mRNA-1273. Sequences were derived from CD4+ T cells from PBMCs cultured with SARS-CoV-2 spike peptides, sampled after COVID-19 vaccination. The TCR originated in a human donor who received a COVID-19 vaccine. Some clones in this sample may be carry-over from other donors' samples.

CDR3 protein: CASSQEGFGSNEQFF. The CDR3 region has the DNA TGTGCCAGCAGCCAAGAAGGGTTCGGATCCAATGAGCAGTTCTTC. The rearrangement uses TRBV3-1 (or the pseudogene TRBV3-2) and TRBJ2-1, with D unresolved. Germline CDR1 reads LGHDT; CDR2 reads YNNKEL (reference sequence). V was cut by 0 bases and J by 6 bases, with 12 bases left in between. The CDR3 contains 15 residues.